This T cell receptor (beta chain) was identified in a study of blood T cell repertoires in COVID-19. The CDR3 covers 13 residues. The germline V gene has CDR1 SNHLY and CDR2 FYNNEI. Unmatched junction bases numbered 1, after V lost 3 bases and J lost 5 bases. Sequenced by immunoSEQ multiplex PCR; TCRdb stores in-frame clones only, minus some. The profile shows some 50,000 clones, around 85% of them singletons. The sequenced sample consisted of peripheral blood. The V and J genes are TRBV2 and TRBJ2-1; 7 bases are a match to TRBD2. This receptor was identified in a human donor in a cohort sampled during active COVID-19. The donor label of this sample is uncertain. In DNA form, the CDR3 reads TGTGCCAGCAGTGATGGGACTAACAATGAGCAGTTCTTC. It specifies CASSDGTNNEQFF.